The clone carrying this T cell receptor beta chain was seen a handful of times. Antigen unknown. The record originates from a study of T-cell memory formation after mild COVID-19. Whole-study context: TCR clusters were mostly confined to one donor each. General study findings and limits: Within pre-infection memory, some responding clones were found, suggesting cross-reactive memory joined.

This CDR3 is 13 amino acids long. The germline V gene encodes CDR1 SGHRS and CDR2 YFSETQ. V gave up 5 bases and J gave up 4 bases, with 12 bases separating them. TCRdb reanalysed the 5' RACE reads using MiXCR and keeps one entry per CDR3 protein. Of about 250,000 distinct CDR3 sequences listed, about a sixth were seen once; the top ten hold 23%. The chain links TRBV5-1 to TRBJ1-2; tentatively, D is TRBD1 (5 bases). What was sequenced was PBMCs or a T cell subset sorted from them (not recorded which). This receptor was taken from a young man who had mild COVID-19 (a few samples of this study predate the infection). Cell type and time point are not known. The DNA of the CDR3 is TGCGCCAGCAGGGAGCGGGACGCCTATGGCTACACCTTC. Its protein is CASRERDAYGYTF.